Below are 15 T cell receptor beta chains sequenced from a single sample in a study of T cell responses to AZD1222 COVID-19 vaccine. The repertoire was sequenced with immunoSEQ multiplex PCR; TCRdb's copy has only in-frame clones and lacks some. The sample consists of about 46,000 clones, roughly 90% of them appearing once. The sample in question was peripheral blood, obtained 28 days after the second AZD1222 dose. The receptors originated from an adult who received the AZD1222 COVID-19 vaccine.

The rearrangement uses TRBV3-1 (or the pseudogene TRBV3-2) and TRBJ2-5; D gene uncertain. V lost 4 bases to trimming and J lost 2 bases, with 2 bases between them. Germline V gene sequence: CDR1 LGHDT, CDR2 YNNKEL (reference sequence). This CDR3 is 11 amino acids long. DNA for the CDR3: TGTGCCAGCAGCCTGCAAGAGACCCAGTACTTC. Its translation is CASSLQETQYF.

The CDR3 spells CASSRQGAGNQPQHF. The CDR3, as DNA: TGTGCCAGCAGCAGACAGGGGGCCGGCAATCAGCCCCAGCATTTT. This chain uses TRBV28 with TRBJ1-5, with 10 bases aligning to TRBD1. The trim removed 6 bases at V and 2 bases at J, leaving 4 bases unmatched. Germline V gives CDR1 MDHEN, CDR2 SYDVKM. The CDR3 is 15 residues long.

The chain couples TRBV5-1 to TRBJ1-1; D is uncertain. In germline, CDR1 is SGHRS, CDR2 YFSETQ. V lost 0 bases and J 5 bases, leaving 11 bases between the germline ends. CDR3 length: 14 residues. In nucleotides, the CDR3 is TGCGCCAGCAGCTTGGTTCCGGGAGAGACTGAAGCTTTCTTT. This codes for CASSLVPGETEAFF.

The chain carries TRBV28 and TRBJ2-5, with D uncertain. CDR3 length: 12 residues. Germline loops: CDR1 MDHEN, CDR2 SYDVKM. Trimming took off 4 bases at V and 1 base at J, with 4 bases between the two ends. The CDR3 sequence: CASSSVQETQYF. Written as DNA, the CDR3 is TGTGCCAGCAGTTCGGTCCAAGAGACCCAGTACTTC.

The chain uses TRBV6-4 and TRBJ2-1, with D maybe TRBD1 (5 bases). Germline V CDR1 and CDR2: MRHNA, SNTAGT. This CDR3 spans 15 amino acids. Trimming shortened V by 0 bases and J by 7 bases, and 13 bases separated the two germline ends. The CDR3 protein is CASSDSLGPINEQFF. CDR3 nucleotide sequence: TGTGCCAGCAGTGACTCACTGGGGCCCATTAATGAGCAGTTCTTC.

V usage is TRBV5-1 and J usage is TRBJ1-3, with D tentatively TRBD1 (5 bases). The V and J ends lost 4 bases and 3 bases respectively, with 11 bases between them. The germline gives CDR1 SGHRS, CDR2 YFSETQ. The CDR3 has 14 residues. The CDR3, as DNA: TGCGCCAGCAGCCTCGCGGGGGTTGGAAACACCATATATTTT. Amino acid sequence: CASSLAGVGNTIYF.

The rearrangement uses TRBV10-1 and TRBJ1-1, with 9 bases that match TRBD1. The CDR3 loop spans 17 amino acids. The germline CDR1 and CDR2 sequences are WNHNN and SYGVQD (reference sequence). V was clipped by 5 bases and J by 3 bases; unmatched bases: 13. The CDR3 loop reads CASSRTRPGQGDTEAFF. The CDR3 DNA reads TGCGCCAGCAGTAGAACCCGACCGGGACAGGGTGACACTGAAGCTTTCTTT.

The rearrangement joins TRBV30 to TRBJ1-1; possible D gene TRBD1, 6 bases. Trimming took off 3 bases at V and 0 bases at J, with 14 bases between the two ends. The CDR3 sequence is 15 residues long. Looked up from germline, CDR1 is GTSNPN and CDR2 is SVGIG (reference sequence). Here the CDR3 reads CAWRGGQNLNTEAFF. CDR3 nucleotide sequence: TGTGCCTGGAGGGGCGGACAGAATCTGAACACTGAAGCTTTCTTT.

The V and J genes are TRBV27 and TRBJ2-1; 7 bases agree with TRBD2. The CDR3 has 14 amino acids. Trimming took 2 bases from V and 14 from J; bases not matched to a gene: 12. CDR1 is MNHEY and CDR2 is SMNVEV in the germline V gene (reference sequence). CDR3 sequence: CASSLGLESRVEFF. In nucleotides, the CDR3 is TGTGCCAGCAGTTTAGGACTAGAGAGTAGAGTAGAGTTCTTC.

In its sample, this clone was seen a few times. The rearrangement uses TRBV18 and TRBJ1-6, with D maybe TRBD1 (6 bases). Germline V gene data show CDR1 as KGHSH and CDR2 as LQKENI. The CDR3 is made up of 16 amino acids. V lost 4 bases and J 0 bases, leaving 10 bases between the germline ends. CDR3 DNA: TGTGCCAGCTCACTACAGGGATTCTCCTATAATTCACCCCTCCACTTT. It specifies CASSLQGFSYNSPLHF.

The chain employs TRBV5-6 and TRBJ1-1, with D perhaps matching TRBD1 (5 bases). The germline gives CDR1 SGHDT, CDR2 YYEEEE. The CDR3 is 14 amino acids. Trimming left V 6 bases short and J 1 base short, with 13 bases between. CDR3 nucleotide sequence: TGTGCCAGCACAAAAACTACAGGGAACACTGAAGCTTTCTTT. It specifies CASTKTTGNTEAFF.

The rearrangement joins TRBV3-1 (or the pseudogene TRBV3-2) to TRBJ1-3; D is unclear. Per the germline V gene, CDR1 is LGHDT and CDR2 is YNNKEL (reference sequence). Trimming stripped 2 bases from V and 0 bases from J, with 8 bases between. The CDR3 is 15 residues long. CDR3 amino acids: CASSQKSLSGNTIYF. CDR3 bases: TGTGCCAGCAGCCAAAAGAGCCTCTCTGGAAACACCATATATTTT.

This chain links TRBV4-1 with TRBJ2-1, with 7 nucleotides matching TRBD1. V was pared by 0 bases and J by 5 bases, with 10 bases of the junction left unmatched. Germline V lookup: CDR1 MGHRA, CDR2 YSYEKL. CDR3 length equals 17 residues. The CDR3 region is CASSQDKGAKGNNEQFF. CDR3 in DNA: TGCGCCAGCAGCCAAGATAAGGGGGCCAAAGGTAACAATGAGCAGTTCTTC.

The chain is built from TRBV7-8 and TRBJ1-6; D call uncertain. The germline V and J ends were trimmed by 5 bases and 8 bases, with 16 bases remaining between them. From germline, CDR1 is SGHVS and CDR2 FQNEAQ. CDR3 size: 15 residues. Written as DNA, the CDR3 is TGTGCCAGCAGCAATAGTAGGGTTTCTCATTCACCCCTCCACTTT. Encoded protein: CASSNSRVSHSPLHF.

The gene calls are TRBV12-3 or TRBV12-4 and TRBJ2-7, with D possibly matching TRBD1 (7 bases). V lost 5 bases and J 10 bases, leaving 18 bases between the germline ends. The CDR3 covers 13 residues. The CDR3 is CASSATRQGLQYF. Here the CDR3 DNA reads TGTGCCAGCAGTGCTACTCGACAGGGACTTCAGTACTTC.